The 6 T cell receptor beta chains below come from one sample, sequenced in a study of shared clonotypes between healthy human individuals. TCRdb's table, derived via immunoSEQ multiplex PCR, lists solely in-frame clones and lacks some. Of around 700,000 clones listed, less than 80% are singletons. Sequencing was carried out using memory CD4+ T cells sorted from blood. Subset defined: CD45RA-negative fraction. These receptors all stem from a woman in her 30s in good health.

The CDR3 DNA sequence: TGTGCCAGCAGCCGCGTCGTCGATTCTGGAGATGGCTACACCTTC. Translating gives CASSRVVDSGDGYTF. The chain is built from TRBV4-2 and TRBJ1-2, with no clear D. Germline loops: CDR1 LGHNA, CDR2 YNFKEQ. This CDR3 is 15 amino acids long. Trimming pared 4 bases from V and 6 bases from J, leaving 18 bases between.

The chain is built from TRBV23-1 and TRBJ1-2; D remains ambiguous. TRBV23-1 is noted as an ORF with a role that remains uncertain. The CDR3 is 17 amino acids. Trimming left V 3 bases short and J 5 bases short, with 22 bases between. The CDR3 loop reads CASSHSYVWTFLYGYTF. The CDR3, as DNA: TGCGCCAGCAGTCATTCCTACGTATGGACCTTTTTGTATGGCTACACCTTC.

The chain uses TRBV4-2 and TRBJ2-3; no clear D. V shed 1 base and J shed 4 bases, with 9 bases lying between them. The CDR3 length is 14 residues. CDR1 LGHNA and CDR2 YNFKEQ come from the germline V gene. The CDR3 loop is CASSQGRFADTQYF. CDR3 coding DNA: TGTGCCAGCAGCCAAGGGCGGTTCGCAGATACGCAGTATTTT.

The chain employs TRBV6-6 and TRBJ1-1; D uncertain. CDR1 is MNHNY and CDR2 is SVGAGI in the germline V gene (reference sequence). V lost 5 bases and J 1 base, leaving 14 bases between the germline ends. This CDR3 region has 15 residues. In DNA form, the CDR3 reads TGTGCCAGCAGTCCTGGGATCTTTTGGAACACTGAAGCTTTCTTT. This codes for CASSPGIFWNTEAFF.

This clone was seen a few times. The V gene is TRBV9, the J gene TRBJ1-2; TRBD1 matches at 10 bases. The CDR3 extends over 14 amino acids. V dropped 3 bases and J dropped 8; count of bases not matched to a gene: 7. Per the germline V gene, CDR1 is SGDLS and CDR2 is YYNGEE. CDR3 amino acids: CASSAGTGVTGYTF. DNA for the CDR3: TGTGCCAGCAGCGCCGGGACAGGGGTTACGGGCTACACCTTC.

The chain employs TRBV9 and TRBJ2-2; D perhaps matches TRBD1 (6 bases). The CDR3 has 16 amino acids. V was cut by 1 base and J by 0 bases, with 10 bases left in between. Germline CDR1 reads SGDLS; CDR2 reads YYNGEE. The CDR3 spells CASSVSDRTNTGELFF. Here the CDR3 DNA reads TGTGCCAGCAGCGTATCAGACAGGACGAACACCGGGGAGCTGTTTTTT.